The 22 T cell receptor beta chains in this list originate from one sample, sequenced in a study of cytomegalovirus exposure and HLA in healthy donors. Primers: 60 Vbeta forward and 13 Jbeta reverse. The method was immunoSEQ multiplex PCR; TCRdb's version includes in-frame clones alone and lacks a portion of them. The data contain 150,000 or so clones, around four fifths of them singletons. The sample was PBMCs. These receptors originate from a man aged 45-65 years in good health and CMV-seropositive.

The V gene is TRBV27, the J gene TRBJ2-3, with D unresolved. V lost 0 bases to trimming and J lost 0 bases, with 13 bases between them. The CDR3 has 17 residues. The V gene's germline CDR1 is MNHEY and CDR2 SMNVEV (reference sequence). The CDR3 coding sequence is TGTGCCAGCAGTTTATCTATCCCGAGTCCTAGCACAGATACGCAGTATTTT. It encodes CASSLSIPSPSTDTQYF.

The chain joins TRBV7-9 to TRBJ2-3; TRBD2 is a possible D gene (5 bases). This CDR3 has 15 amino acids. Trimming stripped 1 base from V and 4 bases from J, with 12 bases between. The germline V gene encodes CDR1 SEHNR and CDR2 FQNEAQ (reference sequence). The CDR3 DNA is TGTGCCAGCAGCTTAGTGTCGGGGTTGTCAGATACGCAGTATTTT. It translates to CASSLVSGLSDTQYF.

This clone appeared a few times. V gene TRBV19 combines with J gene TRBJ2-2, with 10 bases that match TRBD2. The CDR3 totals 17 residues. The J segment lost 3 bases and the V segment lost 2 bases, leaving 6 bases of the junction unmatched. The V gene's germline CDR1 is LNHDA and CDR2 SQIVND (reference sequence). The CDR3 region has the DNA TGTGCCAGTAGTATACAGCGGGGGGGCTGGGACACCGGGGAGCTGTTTTTT. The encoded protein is CASSIQRGGWDTGELFF.

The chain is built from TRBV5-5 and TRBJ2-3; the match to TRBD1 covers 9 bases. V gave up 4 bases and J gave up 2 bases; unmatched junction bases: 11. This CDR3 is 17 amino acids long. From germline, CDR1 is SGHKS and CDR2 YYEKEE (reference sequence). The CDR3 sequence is CASSNPDRGWDTDTQYF. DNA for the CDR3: TGTGCCAGCAGCAACCCGGACAGGGGATGGGACACAGATACGCAGTATTTT.

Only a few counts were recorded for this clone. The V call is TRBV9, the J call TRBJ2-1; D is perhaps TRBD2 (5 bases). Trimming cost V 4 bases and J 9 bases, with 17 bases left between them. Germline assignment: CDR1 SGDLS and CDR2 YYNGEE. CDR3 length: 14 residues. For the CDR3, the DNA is TGTGCCAGCAGCTCTTGGACGGGGAGTGGTGAGCAGTTCTTC. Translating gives CASSSWTGSGEQFF.

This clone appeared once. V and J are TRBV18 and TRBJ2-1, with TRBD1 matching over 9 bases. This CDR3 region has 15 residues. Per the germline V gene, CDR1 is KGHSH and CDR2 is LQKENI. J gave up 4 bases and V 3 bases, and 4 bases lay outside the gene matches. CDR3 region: CASSPGTGYYNEQFF. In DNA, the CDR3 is TGTGCCAGCTCACCCGGGACAGGGTATTACAATGAGCAGTTCTTC.

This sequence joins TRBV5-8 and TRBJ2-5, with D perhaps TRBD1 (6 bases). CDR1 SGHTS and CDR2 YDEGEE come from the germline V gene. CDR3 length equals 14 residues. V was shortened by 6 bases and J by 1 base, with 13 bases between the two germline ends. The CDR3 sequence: CASNRQDIQETQYF. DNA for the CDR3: TGTGCCAGCAACCGACAGGATATCCAAGAGACCCAGTACTTC.

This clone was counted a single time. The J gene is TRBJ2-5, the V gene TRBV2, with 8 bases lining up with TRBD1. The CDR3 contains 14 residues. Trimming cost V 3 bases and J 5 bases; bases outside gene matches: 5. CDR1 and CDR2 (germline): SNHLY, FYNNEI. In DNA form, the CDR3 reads TGTGCCAGCAGTGATTGGACAGGGTGGGAGACCCAGTACTTC. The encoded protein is CASSDWTGWETQYF.

The CDR3 spells CAWSNSIGQTQYF. CDR3 DNA: TGTGCCTGGAGTAACAGCATCGGCCAGACCCAGTACTTC. The chain recombines TRBV30 with TRBJ2-5, with D uncertain. V was cut by 2 bases and J by 6 bases, with 13 bases left in between. CDR3 length: 13 residues. Germline V gene lookup returns CDR1 GTSNPN and CDR2 SVGIG (reference sequence).

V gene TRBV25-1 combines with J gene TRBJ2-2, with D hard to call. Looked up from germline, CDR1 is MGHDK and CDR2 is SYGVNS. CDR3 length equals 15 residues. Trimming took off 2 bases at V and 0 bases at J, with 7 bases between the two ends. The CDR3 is CASSELVPNTGELFF. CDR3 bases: TGTGCCAGCAGTGAACTAGTGCCGAACACCGGGGAGCTGTTTTTT. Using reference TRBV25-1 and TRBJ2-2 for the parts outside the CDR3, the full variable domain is EADIYQTPRYLVIGTGKKITLECSQTMGHDKMYWYQQDPGMELHLIHYSYGVNSTEKGDLSSESTVSRIRTEHFPLTLESARPSHTSQYLCASSELVPNTGELFFGEGSRLTVL.

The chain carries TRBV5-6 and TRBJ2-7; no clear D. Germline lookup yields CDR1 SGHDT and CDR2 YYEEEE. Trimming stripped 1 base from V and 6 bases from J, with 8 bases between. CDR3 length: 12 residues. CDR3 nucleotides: TGTGCCAGCAGCTTGCCCCCAGGCGAGCAGTACTTC. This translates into CASSLPPGEQYF.

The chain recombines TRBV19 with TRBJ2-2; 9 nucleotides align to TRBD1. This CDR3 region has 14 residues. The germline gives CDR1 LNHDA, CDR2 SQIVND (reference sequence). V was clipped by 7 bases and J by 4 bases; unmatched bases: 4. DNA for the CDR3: TGTGCCAGTACCGACAGGGGGGTCACCGGGGAGCTGTTTTTT. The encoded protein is CASTDRGVTGELFF.

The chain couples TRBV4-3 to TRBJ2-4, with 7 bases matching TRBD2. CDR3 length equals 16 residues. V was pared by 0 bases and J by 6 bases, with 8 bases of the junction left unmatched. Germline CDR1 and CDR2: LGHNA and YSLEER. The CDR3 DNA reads TGCGCCAGCAGCCAAGAGCGGGGGATCGCCCCAAACATTCAGTACTTC. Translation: CASSQERGIAPNIQYF.

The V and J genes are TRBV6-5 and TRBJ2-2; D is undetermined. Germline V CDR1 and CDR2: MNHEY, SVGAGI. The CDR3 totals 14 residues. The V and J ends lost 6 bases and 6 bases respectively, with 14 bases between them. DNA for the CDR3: TGTGCCAGCAGAAGAGATGGTTCCGCCGGGGAGCTGTTTTTT. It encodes CASRRDGSAGELFF.

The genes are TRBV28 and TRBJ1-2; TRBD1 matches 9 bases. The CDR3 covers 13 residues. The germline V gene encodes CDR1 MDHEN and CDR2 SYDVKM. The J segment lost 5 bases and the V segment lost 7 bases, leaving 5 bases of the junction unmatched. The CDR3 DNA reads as TGTGCCAGCACCCGGGACAGGGTTTATGGCTACACCTTC. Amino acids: CASTRDRVYGYTF.

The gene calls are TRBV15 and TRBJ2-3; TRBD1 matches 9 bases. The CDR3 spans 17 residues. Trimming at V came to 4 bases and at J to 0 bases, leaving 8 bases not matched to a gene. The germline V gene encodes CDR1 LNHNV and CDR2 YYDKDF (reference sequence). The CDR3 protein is CATSTDRGPASTDTQYF. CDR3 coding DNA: TGTGCCACCAGCACGGACAGGGGACCAGCTAGCACAGATACGCAGTATTTT.

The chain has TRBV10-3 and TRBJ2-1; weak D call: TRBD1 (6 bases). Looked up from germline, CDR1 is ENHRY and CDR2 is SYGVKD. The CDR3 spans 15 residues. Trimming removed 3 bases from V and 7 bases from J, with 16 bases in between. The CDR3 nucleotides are TGTGCCATCAGTGACCCCGGGACATCGACGAATGAGCAGTTCTTC. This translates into CAISDPGTSTNEQFF.

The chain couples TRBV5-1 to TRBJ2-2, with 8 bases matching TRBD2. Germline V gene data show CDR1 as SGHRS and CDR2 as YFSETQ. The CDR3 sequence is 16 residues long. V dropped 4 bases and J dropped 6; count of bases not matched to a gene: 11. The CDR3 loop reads CASSGGTSVFAGELFF. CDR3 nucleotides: TGCGCCAGCAGCGGCGGGACTAGTGTCTTTGCCGGGGAGCTGTTTTTT.

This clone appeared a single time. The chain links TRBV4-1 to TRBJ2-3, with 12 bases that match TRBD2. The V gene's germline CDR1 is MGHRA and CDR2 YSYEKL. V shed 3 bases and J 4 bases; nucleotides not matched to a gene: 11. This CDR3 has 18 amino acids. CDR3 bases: TGCGCCAGCAGCCACCGACTAGCGGGGGCCCTGGGGGCAGATACGCAGTATTTT. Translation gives CASSHRLAGALGADTQYF.

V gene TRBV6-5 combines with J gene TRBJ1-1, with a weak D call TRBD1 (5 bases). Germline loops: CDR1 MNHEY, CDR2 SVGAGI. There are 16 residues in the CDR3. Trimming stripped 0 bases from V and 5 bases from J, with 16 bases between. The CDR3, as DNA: TGTGCCAGCAGTTACTCGACAGCGGGAGGCGGGACTGAAGCTTTCTTT. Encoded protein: CASSYSTAGGGTEAFF.

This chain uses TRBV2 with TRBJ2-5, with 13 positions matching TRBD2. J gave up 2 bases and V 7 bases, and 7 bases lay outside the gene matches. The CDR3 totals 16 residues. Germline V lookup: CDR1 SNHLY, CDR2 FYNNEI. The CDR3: CASTRLAGGPQETQYF. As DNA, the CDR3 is TGTGCCAGCACCAGACTAGCGGGAGGACCGCAAGAGACCCAGTACTTC.

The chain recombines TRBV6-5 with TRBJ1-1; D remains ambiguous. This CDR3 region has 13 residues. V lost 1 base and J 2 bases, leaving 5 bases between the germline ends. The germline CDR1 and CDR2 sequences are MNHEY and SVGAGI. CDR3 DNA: TGTGCCAGCAGTTACTGGAGAAACACTGAAGCTTTCTTT. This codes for CASSYWRNTEAFF.